This TCR beta chain was identified in a study of T-cell reconstitution after alpha-beta-depleted transplantation in children. The library targeted TCRbeta and was prepared with unique molecular identifiers. TCRdb analysed the PCR reads with MiXCR anew, one entry per CDR3 protein. Among some 240,000 distinct CDR3 sequences listed, about 8.8% were seen once. Trimming took 7 bases from V and 1 from J; bases not matched to a gene: 9. Germline V gives CDR1 SGHKS, CDR2 YYEKEE (reference sequence). The CDR3 spans 15 residues. This clonotype was counted many times. The chain carries TRBV5-5 and TRBJ2-3, with 7 bases aligning to TRBD2. Source: PBMCs from the stem cell graft donor, taken from the stem cell graft. This receptor was obtained from a human donor who donated a stem cell graft to a child with SCID. The CDR3 DNA reads TGTGCCAGCGGAATAGCGGGCGGCCGCACAGATACGCAGTATTTT. Protein product: CASGIAGGRTDTQYF.